One and the same sample provided the 19 T cell receptor beta chains below, sequenced in a study of naive and memory T cell subsets. Four PCR rounds used nested alpha and beta constant region primers plus the SP2 primer. MiXCR, run by TCRdb on the 5' RACE reads, gives a single entry per CDR3 protein. This sample has approximately 32,000 distinct CDR3 sequences, with 16% found just once. An oligonucleotide containing a UMI was ligated to the 3' end of TCR cDNA. The source is a female donor in good health.

By frequency in the sample, this clonotype is medium-sized. The chain has TRBV12-3 or TRBV12-4 and TRBJ1-6; no clear D gene. The V gene lost 8 bases and the J gene lost 8 bases, with 10 bases spanning the gap. This CDR3 contains 12 residues. The CDR3 reads CASGNHYSPLHF. In DNA form, the CDR3 reads TGTGCCAGCGGAAACCACTATTCACCCCTCCACTTT.

V and J are TRBV10-2 and TRBJ2-5; D is perhaps TRBD1 (6 bases). V was cut by 5 bases and J by 3 bases, with 13 bases left in between. Germline V gives CDR1 WSHSY, CDR2 SAAADI. The length of the CDR3 is 14 residues. CDR3: CASSLTGIKETQYF. In DNA form, the CDR3 reads TGCGCCAGCAGTCTGACAGGAATAAAAGAGACCCAGTACTTC.

This clonotype has a count of ten or more. V gene TRBV20-1 combines with J gene TRBJ2-7; TRBD1 might be the D (6 bases). There are 14 residues in the CDR3. The germline CDR1 and CDR2 sequences are DFQATT and SNEGSKA (reference sequence). Trimming took off 5 bases at V and 0 bases at J, with 14 bases between the two ends. CDR3 sequence reads: CSAGGRGSSYEQYF. The CDR3 DNA reads TGCAGTGCTGGGGGCAGGGGAAGCTCCTACGAGCAGTACTTC.

The chain employs TRBV5-5 and TRBJ1-1; tentatively, D is TRBD1 (6 bases). V lost 3 bases and J 1 base, leaving 19 bases between the germline ends. CDR3 length: 17 amino acids. Germline V gene sequence: CDR1 SGHKS, CDR2 YYEKEE (reference sequence). The CDR3 sequence: CASSYPEGVSSNTEAFF. The CDR3 nucleotides read TGTGCCAGCAGCTATCCCGAGGGGGTCAGTTCGAACACTGAAGCTTTCTTT.

By frequency in the sample, this clonotype is medium-sized (0.01 to 0.1%). The chain's CDR3 is CASSFGTGSYEQYF. The CDR3 DNA follows: TGTGCCAGCAGCTTTGGGACAGGGTCCTACGAGCAGTACTTC. The V gene is TRBV7-9, the J gene TRBJ2-7; 9 bases match TRBD1. There are 14 residues in the CDR3. With V trimmed by 3 bases and J by 1 base, 1 base remained unmatched. Germline V CDR1 and CDR2: SEHNR, FQNEAQ (reference sequence).

This clonotype was seen many times. This chain uses TRBV19 with TRBJ1-5; a possible D gene is TRBD1 (6 bases). CDR1 is LNHDA, CDR2 SQIVND, per germline (reference sequence). V lost 1 base to trimming and J lost 11 bases, with 21 bases between them. The CDR3 covers 16 residues. The CDR3 sequence: CASSIATGQGIIAQHF. As DNA, the CDR3 is TGTGCCAGTAGTATAGCTACCGGGCAGGGGATTATAGCCCAGCATTTT.

The chain employs TRBV7-2 and TRBJ1-5; D perhaps matches TRBD1 (5 bases). Trimming stripped 2 bases from V and 6 bases from J, with 8 bases between. The CDR3 sequence is 13 residues long. CDR1 and CDR2 (germline): SGHTA, FQGNSA. The CDR3 region has the DNA TGTGCCAGCAGCTTAACGGGGGGTCAGCCCCAGCATTTT. Encoded protein: CASSLTGGQPQHF.

This clonotype has at least ten counts. The rearrangement joins TRBV20-1 to TRBJ2-5; TRBD2 matches at 10 bases. V lost 6 bases to trimming and J lost 2 bases; unmatched junction nucleotides: 6. Germline CDR1 DFQATT, CDR2 SNEGSKA (reference sequence). CDR3 length: 14 amino acids. DNA of the CDR3: TGCAGTGCGGACACTAGCGGGGAGCAAGAGACCCAGTACTTC. Translating it yields CSADTSGEQETQYF.

In its sample, this clonotype was seen many times. The rearrangement links TRBV3-1 to TRBJ2-7, with D perhaps given as TRBD1 or TRBD2 (5 bases each). The length of the CDR3 is 15 residues. Germline V gene lookup returns CDR1 LGHDT and CDR2 YNNKEL (reference sequence). V was trimmed by 3 bases and J by 0 bases, leaving 12 bases between them. CDR3 in amino acids: CASSQDGTFSYEQYF. CDR3 in DNA: TGTGCCAGCAGCCAGGACGGGACGTTCTCCTACGAGCAGTACTTC.

This clonotype has only a few counts. The V and J genes are TRBV5-1 and TRBJ1-4; TRBD1 matches at 7 bases. Per germline, CDR1 SGHRS and CDR2 YFSETQ. This CDR3 spans 14 amino acids. Unmatched junction bases numbered 1, after V lost 5 bases and J lost 0 bases. CDR3 amino acids: CASSQGATNEKLFF. CDR3 DNA sequence: TGCGCCAGCAGTCAGGGGGCAACTAATGAAAAACTGTTTTTT.

This clonotype was recorded many times. The CDR3 reads CASSYLDGASNYGYTF. CDR3 sequence (DNA): TGTGCCAGCAGCTACCTAGACGGAGCTTCTAACTATGGCTACACCTTC. V gene TRBV5-6 combines with J gene TRBJ1-2, with unresolved D. CDR1 is SGHDT, CDR2 YYEEEE, per germline. The ends were cut back, 3 bases at V and 0 bases at J, with 15 bases in the middle. The CDR3 is made up of 16 amino acids.

There are many counts of this clonotype. This chain links TRBV20-1 with TRBJ2-7; the match to TRBD2 covers 9 bases. V gave up 0 bases and J gave up 4 bases; unmatched junction bases: 7. Germline loops: CDR1 DFQATT, CDR2 SNEGSKA (reference sequence). This CDR3 comprises 15 residues. The CDR3 bases are TGCAGTGCTAGAGATTGGGGCGGGGGGGCATACGAGCAGTACTTC. Its protein product is CSARDWGGGAYEQYF.

There are a few counts of this clonotype. The rearrangement links TRBV7-2 to TRBJ2-1, with 9 bases matching TRBD2. The CDR3 length is 17 residues. Germline values: CDR1 SGHTA, CDR2 FQGNSA. J gave up 5 bases and V 2 bases, and 10 bases lay outside the gene matches. In DNA form, the CDR3 reads TGTGCCAGCAGCTTATTTAGTAAGGCGGGGGGGCACAATGAGCAGTTCTTC. It encodes CASSLFSKAGGHNEQFF.

This clonotype appeared a few times. The chain recombines TRBV27 with TRBJ2-2, with D possibly TRBD1 on 5 matching bases. Germline CDR1 and CDR2: MNHEY and SMNVEV (reference sequence). The V end lost 1 base, the J end lost 4 bases, and 10 bases lay between the germline ends. The CDR3 length is 15 residues. In DNA form, the CDR3 reads TGTGCCAGCAGTTTATACTCAGGGCCCACCGGGGAGCTGTTTTTT. Amino acid sequence: CASSLYSGPTGELFF.

This chain links TRBV25-1 with TRBJ2-1; perhaps TRBD2 as D (6 bases). Germline CDR1 reads MGHDK; CDR2 reads SYGVNS. V lost 7 bases, J lost 6 bases, and 10 bases lay in between. The CDR3 is 12 residues long. CDR3 protein: CASTRGGNEQFF. The CDR3 DNA reads as TGTGCCAGCACTCGGGGAGGCAATGAGCAGTTCTTC.

This clonotype is termed medium-sized. The chain recombines TRBV18 with TRBJ1-1, with D possibly TRBD1 on 5 matching bases. The CDR3 runs to 15 residues. V lost 2 bases to trimming and J lost 5 bases, with 15 bases between them. CDR1 is KGHSH and CDR2 is LQKENI in the germline V gene. CDR3: CASSPMGPTGTEAFF. CDR3 nucleotide sequence: TGTGCCAGCTCACCAATGGGGCCGACGGGGACTGAAGCTTTCTTT.

This clonotype was observed a handful of times. V and J are TRBV6-6 and TRBJ2-5, with a tentative D call TRBD2 (6 bases). Germline V gene data show CDR1 as MNHNY and CDR2 as SVGAGI (reference sequence). CDR3 length: 16 residues. Deletions cut 6 bases from V and 5 bases from J, with 22 bases between. CDR3 sequence: CASSRYTGLLAETQYF. The CDR3 DNA follows: TGTGCCAGCAGCCGATACACGGGACTTCTAGCGGAGACCCAGTACTTC.

The chain couples TRBV2 to TRBJ1-1; D not certain. The V end lost 1 base, the J end lost 9 bases, and 9 bases lay between the germline ends. CDR1 is SNHLY, CDR2 FYNNEI, per germline. The length of the CDR3 is 12 residues. Here the CDR3 reads CASSEGAAKAFF. The CDR3 region has the DNA TGTGCCAGCAGTGAAGGGGCAGCAAAAGCTTTCTTT.

In its sample, this clonotype was seen many times. The chain recombines TRBV11-2 with TRBJ2-7; D is unresolved. The CDR3 runs 16 residues. V lost 4 bases and J 0 bases, leaving 16 bases between the germline ends. Germline V lookup: CDR1 SGHAT, CDR2 FQNNGV. The CDR3 is CASSSSGRLSSYEQYF. DNA for the CDR3: TGTGCCAGCAGCTCCTCTGGGCGGTTGAGCTCCTACGAGCAGTACTTC.